The rows below give T cell receptor beta chains drawn from one sample of a study of T cell responses to AZD1222 COVID-19 vaccine. Clones were sequenced by immunoSEQ multiplex PCR, and TCRdb holds only the in-frame ones, with some missing. Here the sample spans 95,000 to 150,000 clones, more than 70% being singletons. The sample consisted of peripheral blood, taken on day 0 of AZD1222 vaccination. Every receptor here comes from an adult in good health. CDR3s include the opening cysteine and the closing phenylalanine or tryptophan. The order of the fields is CDR3 length, V gene, J gene, D gene, clone size, CDR3 DNA, CDR3 protein. A D gene is named only where the DNA matches it firmly. Expanded clones get a size class; other rows say once, few or many, or leave the size out.

16,TRBV7-9,TRBJ2-5,TRBD2,once,TGTGCCAGCAGCTCTACAGCGGGGCGACTCCAAGAGACCCAGTACTTC,CASSSTAGRLQETQYF
15,TRBV5-1,TRBJ2-1,NA,NA,TGCGCCAGCAGCTTAACAGGGCCGGCCTACAATGAGCAGTTCTTC,CASSLTGPAYNEQFF
16,TRBV5-1,TRBJ2-5,TRBD1,NA,TGCGCCAGCAGCTTGTTCGAGACAGGGGGGTCGAGGACCCAGTACTTC,CASSLFETGGSRTQYF
15,TRBV27,TRBJ2-7,NA,NA,TGTGCCAGCAGTTTGTCCGGGGGCGCGTTTTACGAGCAGTACTTC,CASSLSGGAFYEQYF
14,TRBV28,TRBJ2-4,NA,NA,TGTGCCAGCAGTTCCCCGGGGGCGGGGATAAATCAGTACTTC,CASSSPGAGINQYF
13,TRBV2,TRBJ2-7,NA,NA,TGTGCCAGCAGTGACCCAGCCTCCTACGAGCAGTACTTC,CASSDPASYEQYF
13,TRBV10-3,TRBJ2-7,NA,NA,TGTGCCATCAGTGGGGGCCCTCCGGGGGAGCAGTACTTC,CAISGGPPGEQYF
16,TRBV30,TRBJ1-3,NA,NA,TGTGCCTGGAGTGTCAAGATCAGGGGCATTGGAAACACCATATATTTT,CAWSVKIRGIGNTIYF
15,TRBV11-1,TRBJ1-1,NA,NA,TGTGCCAGCAGCTTAGTTCGCGGGGTGAACACTGAAGCTTTCTTT,CASSLVRGVNTEAFF
15,TRBV3-1/TRBV3-2,TRBJ2-2,NA,NA,TGTGCCAGCAGCCAAGTCAGGGGGAACACCGGGGAGCTGTTTTTT,CASSQVRGNTGELFF
14,TRBV19,TRBJ2-1,NA,NA,TGTGCCAGTAGTGGTACAGGGAACTACAATGAGCAGTTCTTC,CASSGTGNYNEQFF
16,TRBV14,TRBJ2-5,NA,NA,TGTGCCAGCAGCCACTACTCGGGCAGATACCAAGAGACCCAGTACTTC,CASSHYSGRYQETQYF
13,TRBV21-1,TRBJ2-5,NA,NA,TGTGCCAGCAGCAAAGGACTAGCGGAGACCCAGTACTTC,CASSKGLAETQYF
14,TRBV6-5,TRBJ2-7,NA,NA,TGTGCCAGCACTCAGAGACAGATCTCCTACGAGCAGTACTTC,CASTQRQISYEQYF
16,TRBV13,TRBJ2-1,TRBD2,NA,TGTGCCAGCAGCTCCCGTAGCGGGGTTTCCTACAATGAGCAGTTCTTC,CASSSRSGVSYNEQFF
15,TRBV2,TRBJ2-2,TRBD1,NA,TGTGCCAGCAGGGACAGGGACCTCAACACCGGGGAGCTGTTTTTT,CASRDRDLNTGELFF
12,TRBV9,TRBJ2-6,NA,once,TGTGCCAGCGACTCGGGGGCCAACGTCCTGACTTTC,CASDSGANVLTF
14,TRBV24-1,TRBJ2-7,NA,NA,TGTGCCACCAGTGATTTCCGGGATGCCTACGAGCAGTACTTC,CATSDFRDAYEQYF
12,TRBV5-8,TRBJ1-5,NA,once,TGTGCCAGCAGCAAGTACAATCAGCCCCAGCATTTT,CASSKYNQPQHF
16,TRBV6-1,TRBJ1-2,NA,NA,TGTGCCAGCAGTGAAAGGGCGGCGACCCAGGGCTATGGCTACACCTTC,CASSERAATQGYGYTF
15,TRBV5-1,TRBJ1-1,NA,NA,TGCGCCAGCAGCTCCTTCGGGGGGTCGGGGACTGAAGCTTTCTTT,CASSSFGGSGTEAFF
13,TRBV19,TRBJ2-7,NA,NA,TGTGCCAGTAGTACGGACCAACGAACCGAGCAGTACTTC,CASSTDQRTEQYF
12,TRBV3-1/TRBV3-2,TRBJ1-2,NA,few,TGTGCCAGCAGCCGCGTTAGCTATGGCTACACCTTC,CASSRVSYGYTF
12,TRBV7-9,TRBJ1-5,NA,NA,TGTGCCAGCAGCTTAGTGAATCAGCCCCAGCATTTT,CASSLVNQPQHF
16,TRBV4-1,TRBJ2-1,TRBD2,NA,TGCGCCAGCAGCCAAGATCCTAGCGGGAGGTTGGATGAGCAGTTCTTC,CASSQDPSGRLDEQFF
14,TRBV19,TRBJ2-7,NA,NA,TGTGCCAGTACTTTGGGCCCGGGGGGCCACGAGCAGTACTTC,CASTLGPGGHEQYF
14,TRBV6-7,TRBJ1-3,NA,NA,TGTGCCAGCAGCAGACAGATCGAGGGAAACACCATATATTTT,CASSRQIEGNTIYF
11,TRBV28,TRBJ1-2,NA,NA,TGTGCCAGCCAGGGCATCCCTGGCTACACCTTC,CASQGIPGYTF
14,TRBV30,TRBJ2-4,NA,NA,TGTGCCTGGAGTGTAGGACTAGCCAAAAACATTCAGTACTTC,CAWSVGLAKNIQYF
15,TRBV5-4,TRBJ2-7,TRBD1,once,TGTGCCAGCAGCTACTCCGGGACAGGGGCCTACGAGCAGTACTTC,CASSYSGTGAYEQYF
15,TRBV6-1,TRBJ1-2,NA,NA,TGTGCCAGCAGTGAACCCCAGTCCGGAACACGGGGCTACACCTTC,CASSEPQSGTRGYTF
15,TRBV30,TRBJ2-7,NA,NA,TGTGCCTGGAGTGTACAGGGTGGGGTCTCCTACGAGCAGTACTTC,CAWSVQGGVSYEQYF
17,TRBV4-1,TRBJ1-6,NA,NA,TGCGCCAGCAGCCAAGAGACTAGCACGGCGTATAATTCACCCCTCCACTTT,CASSQETSTAYNSPLHF
19,TRBV7-2,TRBJ1-3,NA,NA,TGTGCCAGCAGCTTAGGCCATGGTACAGGGTTTAGCTCTGGAAACACCATATATTTT,CASSLGHGTGFSSGNTIYF
14,TRBV29-1,TRBJ2-5,TRBD2,NA,TGCAGCGCGGGACTAGCGGGGGGTGGAGAGACCCAGTACTTC,CSAGLAGGGETQYF
16,TRBV12-1,TRBJ1-5,NA,NA,TGTGCCAGCAGCTTTGTAGGAGGGAAGAGCAATCAGCCCCAGCATTTT,CASSFVGGKSNQPQHF
17,TRBV7-9,TRBJ2-1,NA,NA,TGTGCCAGCAGCCCAGGGGGTTCAGCGGGAGAGGACAATGAGCAGTTCTTC,CASSPGGSAGEDNEQFF
12,TRBV29-1,TRBJ2-7,NA,NA,TGCAGCGGACGTCGGGGGACCTACGAGCAGTACTTC,CSGRRGTYEQYF
13,TRBV5-1,TRBJ2-2,NA,NA,TGCGCCAGCAGACAGGGCTGGACCGGGGAGCTGTTTTTT,CASRQGWTGELFF
14,TRBV6-4,TRBJ2-7,NA,NA,TGTGCCAGCAGCAATCGCGGGCCGACCTACGAGCAGTACTTC,CASSNRGPTYEQYF
12,TRBV2,TRBJ1-5,NA,many,TGTGCCAGCAGTGGACAACTTCAGCCCCAGCATTTT,CASSGQLQPQHF
14,TRBV29-1,TRBJ1-1,NA,once,TGCAGCGCCCTACCGGAGCCAGGAGGGACTGAAGCTTTCTTT,CSALPEPGGTEAFF
15,TRBV9,TRBJ2-2,TRBD1,once,TGTGCCAGCAGCACCCTGGACAGGGACACCGGGGAGCTGTTTTTT,CASSTLDRDTGELFF
11,TRBV20-1,TRBJ2-5,NA,NA,TGCAGTGCTAGCAGACAAGAGACCCAGTACTTC,CSASRQETQYF
14,TRBV7-2,TRBJ1-6,NA,NA,TGTGCCAGCAGCTTGAGCTCCTATAATTCACCCCTCCACTTT,CASSLSSYNSPLHF
12,TRBV20-1,TRBJ2-5,NA,NA,TGCAGTGCTAGTCTTTCGTTGGAGACCCAGTACTTC,CSASLSLETQYF
13,TRBV11-2,TRBJ1-5,NA,NA,TGTGCCAGCAGCTCCCAAGCGGGTCAGCCCCAGCATTTT,CASSSQAGQPQHF
16,TRBV6-1,TRBJ1-2,NA,NA,TGTGCCAGCAGTGAGCGACACCCCCAGCGGGGCTATGGCTACACCTTC,CASSERHPQRGYGYTF
14,TRBV28,TRBJ2-7,TRBD2,NA,TGTGCCAGCAGAGCTAGCGGGAGCTCCTACGAGCAGTACTTC,CASRASGSSYEQYF
16,TRBV30,TRBJ2-5,NA,NA,TGTGCCTGGAGTGTAGGCGGCAGGGGTTTAGGAGAGACCCAGTACTTC,CAWSVGGRGLGETQYF
15,TRBV11-2,TRBJ1-6,NA,once,TGTGCCAGCAGCTTAGGCACAAGGGGGGATTCACCCCTCCACTTT,CASSLGTRGDSPLHF
16,TRBV6-6,TRBJ1-2,TRBD1,NA,TGTGCCAGCAGTTACGACTGGACAGGGGGCTCCTATGGCTACACCTTC,CASSYDWTGGSYGYTF
14,TRBV27,TRBJ1-2,NA,NA,TGTGCCAGCAGTTTTTGGGGGCTGGACTATGGCTACACCTTC,CASSFWGLDYGYTF
14,TRBV19,TRBJ2-1,NA,NA,TGTGCCAGTAATGAGGCAGGGAGGGGGGATGAGCAGTTCTTC,CASNEAGRGDEQFF
12,TRBV19,TRBJ2-7,TRBD2,NA,TGTGCCAGTAGCACTAGCGGGAAGGACCAGTACTTC,CASSTSGKDQYF